This T cell receptor (beta chain) comes out of a study of blood T cell repertoires in COVID-19. The wider study: Spain, Italy and the United States supplied samples that represented acute and convalescent COVID-19.

Germline V CDR1 and CDR2: SGHNT, YYREEE (reference sequence). This CDR3 has 14 amino acids. Trimming pared 1 base from V and 6 bases from J, leaving 13 bases between. Per the study methods: Nucleated cell counts were estimated from reference gene primer amplification. The repertoire was sequenced with immunoSEQ multiplex PCR; TCRdb's copy has only in-frame clones and lacks some. D and trimming were read from the DNA, whereas the V and J calls and clone size are those reported in that table. The sample lists about 160,000 clones, 75% to 90% occurring once. The chain uses TRBV5-4 and TRBJ1-1; D is perhaps TRBD1 (5 bases). The source of this sequence is a woman older than 75 with active or convalescent COVID-19. The specimen sequenced was peripheral blood. The chain's CDR3 is CASSLTGLVAEAFF. The CDR3 region has the DNA TGTGCCAGCAGCTTGACAGGTTTAGTCGCTGAAGCTTTCTTT.